Following are 10 T cell receptor beta chains from one sample sequenced in a study of T-cell reconstitution after alpha-beta-depleted transplantation in children. Unique molecular identifiers were used in preparing the TCRbeta library. TCRdb used MiXCR to reprocess the PCR reads, holding one entry per CDR3 protein. This sample has 300,000 to 400,000 distinct CDR3 sequences, with 15% to 20% found just once. The material sequenced was PBMCs, mostly from graft donor cells, taken 360 days after TCRalphabeta/CD19-depleted stem cell transplant. These receptors were collected from a male patient between 2 and 10 years old who had a stem cell transplant for acute lymphoblastic leukemia, so the T cells may come from the graft donor.

This clonotype was recorded many times. The chain is built from TRBV12-3 or TRBV12-4 and TRBJ1-5; 8 nucleotides match TRBD1. V gave up 2 bases and J gave up 2 bases; unmatched junction bases: 11. There are 18 residues in the CDR3. CDR3 coding DNA: TGTGCCAGCAGTTTAAACCCCCCCAGGGGGCCTGGCAATCAGCCCCAGCATTTT. Translating it yields CASSLNPPRGPGNQPQHF.

On this clonotype: A junction end diverges from the germline sequence, so it may reflect a read error. The chain recombines TRBV11-1 with TRBJ2-7, with D hard to call. In germline, CDR1 is SGHAT, CDR2 FQDESV (reference sequence). The CDR3 length is 12 residues. The chain's CDR3 is CASSLDARIPTF. DNA for the CDR3: TGTGCCAGCAGCTTAGATGCGAGGATCCCCACGTTC.

This clonotype has a count of ten or more. V and J are TRBV28 and TRBJ1-6; tentative D call: TRBD1 (5 bases). Germline V gives CDR1 MDHEN, CDR2 SYDVKM. This CDR3 has 16 amino acids. Trimming took off 3 bases at V and 1 base at J, with 10 bases between the two ends. CDR3 bases: TGTGCCAGCAGTTTCGGGGGGGGATCCTATAATTCACCCCTCCACTTT. Protein product: CASSFGGGSYNSPLHF.

V usage is TRBV29-1 and J usage is TRBJ2-6; 9 positions match TRBD2. The J segment lost 0 bases and the V segment lost 4 bases, leaving 7 bases of the junction unmatched. Germline lookup yields CDR1 SQVTM and CDR2 ANQGSEA. The CDR3 is 17 amino acids. The CDR3 reads CSVVALAGHSGANVLTF. The CDR3 region has the DNA TGCAGCGTTGTAGCCCTAGCGGGACACTCTGGGGCCAACGTCCTGACTTTC. The complete variable domain, with remaining parts taken from reference TRBV29-1 and TRBJ2-6, reads SAVISQKPSRDICQRGTSLTIQCQVDSQVTMMFWYRQQPGQSLTLIATANQGSEATYESGFVIDKFPISRPNLTFSTLTVSNMSPEDSSIYLCSVVALAGHSGANVLTFGAGSRLTVL.

This clonotype was detected only a few times. The chain employs TRBV20-1 and TRBJ1-5; a weak D match, TRBD1 (5 bases). The CDR3 has 14 residues. CDR1 is DFQATT, CDR2 SNEGSKA, per germline (reference sequence). V was clipped by 6 bases and J by 4 bases, with 16 bases between them. The CDR3 here is CSAGGAGINQPQHF. CDR3 bases: TGCAGTGCCGGTGGGGCGGGGATTAATCAGCCCCAGCATTTT.

This clonotype has only a few counts. V gene TRBV11-2 combines with J gene TRBJ2-1, with 8 bases that match TRBD2. Germline CDR1 is SGHAT and CDR2 is FQNNGV. The CDR3 loop spans 18 amino acids. With 2 bases clipped from V and 0 bases from J, the junction kept 9 bases outside the gene matches. CDR3 in DNA: TGTGCCAGCAGCTTAAGGCCGGGCGGGAGGAGCTCCTACAATGAGCAGTTCTTC. This translates into CASSLRPGGRSSYNEQFF. The full variable domain, rest sourced from reference TRBV11-2 and TRBJ2-1, is EAGVAQSPRYKIIEKRQSVAFWCNPISGHATLYWYQQILGQGPKLLIQFQNNGVVDDSQLPKDRFSAERLKGVDSTLKIQPAKLEDSAVYLCASSLRPGGRSSYNEQFFGPGTRLTVL.

This clonotype showed up just a few times. The chain recombines TRBV5-1 with TRBJ2-3; 7 bases fit TRBD1. V shed 3 bases and J 2 bases; nucleotides not matched to a gene: 9. Germline V gene sequence: CDR1 SGHRS, CDR2 YFSETQ. This CDR3 is 16 amino acids long. CDR3 residues: CASSSARDRYTDTQYF. The CDR3 nucleotides read TGCGCCAGCAGCTCGGCCAGGGACAGATACACAGATACGCAGTATTTT.

The J gene is TRBJ2-1, the V gene TRBV29-1; D is perhaps TRBD2 (6 bases). CDR3 size: 14 residues. Germline V gene data show CDR1 as SQVTM and CDR2 as ANQGSEA. Trimming pared 3 bases from V and 4 bases from J, leaving 13 bases between. This CDR3 is CSVDNGRHYNEQFF. The CDR3 DNA is TGCAGCGTTGATAACGGGAGACATTACAATGAGCAGTTCTTC.

This clonotype was recorded a few times. J is TRBJ1-5 and V is TRBV4-3, with D uncertain. This CDR3 comprises 14 residues. Looked up from germline, CDR1 is LGHNA and CDR2 is YSLEER. V was pared by 0 bases and J by 7 bases, with 10 bases between. Here the CDR3 DNA reads TGCGCCAGCAGCCAAGATGGCAGGAGGCAGCCCCAGCATTTT. It specifies CASSQDGRRQPQHF.

The V and J genes are TRBV7-9 and TRBJ1-5; 7 bases fit TRBD1. J gave up 5 bases and V 1 base, and 5 bases lay outside the gene matches. Germline V gene data show CDR1 as SEHNR and CDR2 as FQNEAQ (reference sequence). The CDR3 contains 15 residues. CDR3 DNA sequence: TGTGCCAGCAGCTTAGGGACAGGTCTGGATCAGCCCCAGCATTTT. Translating it yields CASSLGTGLDQPQHF.